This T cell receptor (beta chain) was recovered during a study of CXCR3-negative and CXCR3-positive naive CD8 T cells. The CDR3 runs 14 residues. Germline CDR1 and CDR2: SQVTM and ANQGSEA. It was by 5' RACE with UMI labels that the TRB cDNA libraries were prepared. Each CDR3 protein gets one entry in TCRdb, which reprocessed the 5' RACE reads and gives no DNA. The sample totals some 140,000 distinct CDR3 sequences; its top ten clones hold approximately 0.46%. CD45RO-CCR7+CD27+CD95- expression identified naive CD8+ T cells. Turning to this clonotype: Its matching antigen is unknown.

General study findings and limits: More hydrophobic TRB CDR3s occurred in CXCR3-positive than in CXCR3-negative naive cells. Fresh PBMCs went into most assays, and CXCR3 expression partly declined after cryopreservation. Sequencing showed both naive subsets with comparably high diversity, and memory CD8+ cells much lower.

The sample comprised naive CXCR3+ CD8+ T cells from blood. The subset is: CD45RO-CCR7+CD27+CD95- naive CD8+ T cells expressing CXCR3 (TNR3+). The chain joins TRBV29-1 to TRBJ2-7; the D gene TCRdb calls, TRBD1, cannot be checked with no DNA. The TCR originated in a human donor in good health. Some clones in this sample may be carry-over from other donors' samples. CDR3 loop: CSVTTTGRPYEQYF.